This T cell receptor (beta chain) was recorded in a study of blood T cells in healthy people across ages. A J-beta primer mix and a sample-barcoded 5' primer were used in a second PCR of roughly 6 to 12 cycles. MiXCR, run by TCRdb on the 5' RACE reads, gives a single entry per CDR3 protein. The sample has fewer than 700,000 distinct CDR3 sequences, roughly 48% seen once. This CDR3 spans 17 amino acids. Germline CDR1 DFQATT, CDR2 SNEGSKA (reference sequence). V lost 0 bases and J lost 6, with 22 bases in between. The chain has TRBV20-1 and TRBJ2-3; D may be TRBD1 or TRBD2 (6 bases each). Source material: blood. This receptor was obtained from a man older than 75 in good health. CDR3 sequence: CSARDHPYLGGPDTQYF. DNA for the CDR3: TGCAGTGCTAGAGATCACCCCTACTTGGGGGGCCCCGATACGCAGTATTTT.